This is a list of T cell receptor beta chains from one sample in a study of blood T cell repertoires in COVID-19. Using immunoSEQ multiplex PCR, the repertoire was profiled, and TCRdb retains in-frame clones only, with some absent. The data contain some 100,000 clones, about 87% of them singletons. The sequencing input was peripheral blood. Receptors were obtained from a woman under 40 with acute or convalescent COVID-19. The CDR3 runs from the conserved cysteine through the conserved F or W. D genes are given only for firm matches. Only part of the rows carry a size: once, few, many, or a class if the clone is expanded.

j_call: TRBJ1-1; v_call: TRBV12-5; d_call: -; clone_size: -; cdr3_aa: CASGLAKTGTIF; cdr3_nt: TGTGCTAGTGGTTTGGCCAAAACGGGGACAATTTTT
j_call: TRBJ2-7; v_call: TRBV30; d_call: -; clone_size: -; cdr3_aa: CAWSALNEQYF; cdr3_nt: TGTGCCTGGAGTGCCCTAAACGAGCAGTACTTC
j_call: TRBJ1-1; v_call: TRBV20-1; d_call: -; clone_size: -; cdr3_aa: CSASGATEAFF; cdr3_nt: TGCAGTGCTAGTGGGGCCACTGAAGCTTTCTTT
j_call: TRBJ1-2; v_call: TRBV6-5; d_call: TRBD1; clone_size: -; cdr3_aa: CASSSQGADGYTF; cdr3_nt: TGTGCCAGCAGTTCCCAGGGGGCAGATGGCTACACCTTC
j_call: TRBJ2-7; v_call: TRBV25-1; d_call: -; clone_size: once; cdr3_aa: CASSVHYEQYF; cdr3_nt: TGTGCCAGCAGTGTACACTACGAGCAGTACTTC
j_call: TRBJ2-7; v_call: TRBV6-5; d_call: TRBD2; clone_size: -; cdr3_aa: CASSRGRRGVAEQYF; cdr3_nt: TGTGCCAGCAGTCGCGGGAGGCGGGGGGTCGCCGAGCAGTACTTC
j_call: TRBJ1-6; v_call: TRBV28; d_call: -; clone_size: once; cdr3_aa: CASSFSRGGGSPLHF; cdr3_nt: TGTGCCAGCAGTTTCTCGCGGGGCGGAGGTTCACCCCTCCACTTT
j_call: TRBJ2-1; v_call: TRBV19; d_call: TRBD1; clone_size: -; cdr3_aa: CASSIGQGYSYNEQFF; cdr3_nt: TGTGCCAGTAGTATAGGACAGGGCTACTCCTACAATGAGCAGTTCTTC
j_call: TRBJ2-3; v_call: TRBV5-1; d_call: TRBD2; clone_size: -; cdr3_aa: CASSPPLAGGTDTQYF; cdr3_nt: TGCGCCAGCAGCCCACCACTAGCGGGGGGTACAGATACGCAGTATTTT
j_call: TRBJ1-1; v_call: TRBV3-1/TRBV3-2; d_call: TRBD1; clone_size: -; cdr3_aa: CASSPKGQKIEAFF; cdr3_nt: TGTGCCAGCAGCCCGAAGGGACAGAAGATTGAAGCTTTCTTT
j_call: TRBJ1-4; v_call: TRBV6-5; d_call: TRBD1; clone_size: -; cdr3_aa: CASSYYRQGKAEKLFF; cdr3_nt: TGTGCCAGCAGTTACTATAGACAGGGGAAAGCTGAAAAACTGTTTTTT
j_call: TRBJ2-3; v_call: TRBV5-1; d_call: TRBD2; clone_size: -; cdr3_aa: CASNPRRAGETDTQYF; cdr3_nt: TGCGCCAGCAACCCTCGGAGGGCGGGGGAGACAGATACGCAGTATTTT
j_call: TRBJ1-4; v_call: TRBV5-6; d_call: -; clone_size: -; cdr3_aa: CASSLKEGRVDEKLFF; cdr3_nt: TGTGCCAGCAGCTTGAAGGAGGGCAGGGTGGATGAAAAACTGTTTTTT
j_call: TRBJ1-2; v_call: TRBV6-1; d_call: TRBD1; clone_size: few; cdr3_aa: CASSEGGTVVSYTF; cdr3_nt: TGTGCCAGCAGTGAAGGCGGGACAGTTGTTAGCTACACCTTC
j_call: TRBJ1-1; v_call: TRBV2; d_call: -; clone_size: -; cdr3_aa: CASSGVTDNTEAFF; cdr3_nt: TGTGCCAGCAGCGGTGTGACAGACAACACTGAAGCTTTCTTT
j_call: TRBJ1-4; v_call: TRBV25-1; d_call: -; clone_size: -; cdr3_aa: CASSGDREANEKLFF; cdr3_nt: TGTGCCAGCAGTGGGGATAGGGAGGCTAATGAAAAACTGTTTTTT
j_call: TRBJ2-2; v_call: TRBV30; d_call: TRBD2; clone_size: -; cdr3_aa: CASQLAVNTGELFF; cdr3_nt: TGTGCCAGCCAACTAGCGGTGAACACCGGGGAGCTGTTTTTT
j_call: TRBJ2-7; v_call: TRBV28; d_call: TRBD1; clone_size: -; cdr3_aa: CASSLGVPGQEYF; cdr3_nt: TGTGCCAGCAGTTTAGGGGTACCGGGACAGGAGTACTTC
j_call: TRBJ2-1; v_call: TRBV5-8; d_call: -; clone_size: -; cdr3_aa: CASSNPPSQDEQFF; cdr3_nt: TGTGCCAGCAGCAACCCCCCGAGTCAGGATGAGCAGTTCTTC
j_call: TRBJ1-1; v_call: TRBV7-3; d_call: -; clone_size: -; cdr3_aa: CASSFQGFREAFF; cdr3_nt: TGTGCCAGCAGCTTCCAGGGTTTTCGGGAAGCTTTCTTT
j_call: TRBJ2-7; v_call: TRBV5-1; d_call: TRBD1; clone_size: -; cdr3_aa: CASSWGQGSLYEQYF; cdr3_nt: TGCGCCAGCAGCTGGGGACAGGGCTCCCTCTACGAGCAGTACTTC
j_call: TRBJ1-1; v_call: TRBV30; d_call: -; clone_size: -; cdr3_aa: CAWSQGLNTEAFF; cdr3_nt: TGTGCCTGGAGCCAGGGACTTAACACTGAAGCTTTCTTT
j_call: TRBJ2-7; v_call: TRBV30; d_call: TRBD1; clone_size: -; cdr3_aa: CAWSPDRALSYEQYF; cdr3_nt: TGTGCCTGGAGCCCGGACAGGGCGCTCTCCTACGAGCAGTACTTC
j_call: TRBJ1-4; v_call: TRBV6-5; d_call: -; clone_size: -; cdr3_aa: CASSLTRPTNEKLFF; cdr3_nt: TGTGCCAGCAGCCTAACGCGGCCAACTAATGAAAAACTGTTTTTT
j_call: TRBJ2-1; v_call: TRBV30; d_call: -; clone_size: -; cdr3_aa: CAWRLGLEQFF; cdr3_nt: TGTGCCTGGAGGTTGGGACTTGAGCAGTTCTTC
j_call: TRBJ2-7; v_call: TRBV2; d_call: -; clone_size: -; cdr3_aa: CASSDVPTYEQYF; cdr3_nt: TGTGCCAGCAGTGATGTCCCAACCTACGAGCAGTACTTC
j_call: TRBJ2-2; v_call: TRBV27; d_call: TRBD1; clone_size: -; cdr3_aa: CASRHHRTGGITNTGELFF; cdr3_nt: TGTGCCAGCAGACATCATCGGACAGGGGGGATCACGAACACCGGGGAGCTGTTTTTT
j_call: TRBJ1-5; v_call: TRBV7-9; d_call: -; clone_size: -; cdr3_aa: CASRTDYQPQHF; cdr3_nt: TGTGCCAGCAGGACAGACTATCAGCCCCAGCATTTT
j_call: TRBJ2-7; v_call: TRBV12-3/TRBV12-4; d_call: TRBD1; clone_size: -; cdr3_aa: CASSWTGRSEQYF; cdr3_nt: TGTGCCAGCAGTTGGACAGGGAGGAGCGAGCAGTACTTC
j_call: TRBJ2-7; v_call: TRBV14; d_call: TRBD1; clone_size: -; cdr3_aa: CASSPTGTGNYEQYF; cdr3_nt: TGTGCCAGCAGCCCGACTGGGACAGGGAACTACGAGCAGTACTTC
j_call: TRBJ2-3; v_call: TRBV7-8; d_call: TRBD2; clone_size: -; cdr3_aa: CASRRTSRGTDTQYF; cdr3_nt: TGTGCCAGCAGGAGGACTAGCAGGGGCACAGATACGCAGTATTTT
j_call: TRBJ1-1; v_call: TRBV18; d_call: -; clone_size: -; cdr3_aa: CASSPNRELTEAFF; cdr3_nt: TGTGCCAGCTCGCCCAACAGGGAGTTGACTGAAGCTTTCTTT
j_call: TRBJ1-2; v_call: TRBV28; d_call: -; clone_size: -; cdr3_aa: CASSLARGAVYGYTF; cdr3_nt: TGTGCCAGCAGTTTAGCCCGGGGGGCTGTCTATGGCTACACCTTC
j_call: TRBJ1-1; v_call: TRBV6-5; d_call: -; clone_size: -; cdr3_aa: CASSPTANTEAFF; cdr3_nt: TGTGCCAGCAGTCCAACAGCGAACACTGAAGCTTTCTTT
j_call: TRBJ1-4; v_call: TRBV7-9; d_call: -; clone_size: -; cdr3_aa: CASSPPRGGNEKLFF; cdr3_nt: TGTGCCAGCAGCCCACCCCGGGGGGGGAATGAAAAACTGTTTTTT
j_call: TRBJ1-6; v_call: TRBV6-5; d_call: -; clone_size: -; cdr3_aa: CASSYSSGGSNSPLHF; cdr3_nt: TGTGCCAGCAGTTACTCGAGCGGGGGCAGTAATTCACCCCTCCACTTT
j_call: TRBJ2-2; v_call: TRBV6-1; d_call: TRBD2; clone_size: once; cdr3_aa: CASSEAVGGVRSGELFF; cdr3_nt: TGTGCCAGCAGTGAAGCGGTCGGGGGGGTGCGGTCCGGGGAGCTGTTTTTT
j_call: TRBJ2-1; v_call: TRBV5-1; d_call: -; clone_size: -; cdr3_aa: CASSSDRAGYNEQFF; cdr3_nt: TGCGCCAGCAGCTCGGACAGAGCTGGGTACAATGAGCAGTTCTTC
j_call: TRBJ2-7; v_call: TRBV4-1; d_call: -; clone_size: -; cdr3_aa: CASSLGAQSHEQYF; cdr3_nt: TGCGCCAGCAGCCTCGGAGCCCAGTCCCACGAGCAGTACTTC
j_call: TRBJ1-4; v_call: TRBV2; d_call: -; clone_size: -; cdr3_aa: CASSEARQGNEKLFF; cdr3_nt: TGTGCCAGCAGTGAAGCAAGGCAGGGTAATGAAAAACTGTTTTTT